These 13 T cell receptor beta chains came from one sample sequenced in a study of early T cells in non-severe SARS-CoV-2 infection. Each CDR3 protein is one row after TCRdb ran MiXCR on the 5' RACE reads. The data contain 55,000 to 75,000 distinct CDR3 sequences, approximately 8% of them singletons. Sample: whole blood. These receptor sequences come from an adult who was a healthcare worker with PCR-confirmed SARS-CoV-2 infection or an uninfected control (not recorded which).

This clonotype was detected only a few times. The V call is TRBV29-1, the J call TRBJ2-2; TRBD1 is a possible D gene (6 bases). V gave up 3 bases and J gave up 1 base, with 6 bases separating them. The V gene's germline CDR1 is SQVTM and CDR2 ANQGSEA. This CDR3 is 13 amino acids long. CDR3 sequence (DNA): TGCAGCGTTGAGACAGGGAACACCGGGGAGCTGTTTTTT. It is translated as CSVETGNTGELFF.

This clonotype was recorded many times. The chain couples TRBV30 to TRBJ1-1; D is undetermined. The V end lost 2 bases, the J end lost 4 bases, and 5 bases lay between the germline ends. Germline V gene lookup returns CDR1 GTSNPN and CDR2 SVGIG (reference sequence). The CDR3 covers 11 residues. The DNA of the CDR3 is TGTGCCTGGAGTCTGGGCACTGAAGCTTTCTTT. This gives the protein CAWSLGTEAFF.

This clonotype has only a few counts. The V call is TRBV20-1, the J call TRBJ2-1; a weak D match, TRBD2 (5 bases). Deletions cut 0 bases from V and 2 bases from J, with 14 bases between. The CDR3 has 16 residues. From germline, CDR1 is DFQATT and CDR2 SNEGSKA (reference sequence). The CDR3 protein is CSARDVHGGAYNEQFF. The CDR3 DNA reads TGCAGTGCTAGAGATGTCCATGGAGGCGCCTACAATGAGCAGTTCTTC.

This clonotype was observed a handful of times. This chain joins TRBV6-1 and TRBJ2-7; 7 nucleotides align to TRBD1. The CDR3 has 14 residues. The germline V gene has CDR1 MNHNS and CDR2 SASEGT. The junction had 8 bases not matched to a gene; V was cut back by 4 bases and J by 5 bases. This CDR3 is CASSGIQGSDEQYF. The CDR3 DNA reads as TGTGCCAGCAGTGGAATACAGGGGTCTGACGAGCAGTACTTC.

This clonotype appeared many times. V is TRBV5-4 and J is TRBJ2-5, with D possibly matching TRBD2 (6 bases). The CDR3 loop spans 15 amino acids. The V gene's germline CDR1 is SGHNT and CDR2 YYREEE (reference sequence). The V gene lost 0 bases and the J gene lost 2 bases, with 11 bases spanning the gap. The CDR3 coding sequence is TGTGCCAGCAGCTTGGAAGGAGGGCGGCAAGAGACCCAGTACTTC. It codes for CASSLEGGRQETQYF.

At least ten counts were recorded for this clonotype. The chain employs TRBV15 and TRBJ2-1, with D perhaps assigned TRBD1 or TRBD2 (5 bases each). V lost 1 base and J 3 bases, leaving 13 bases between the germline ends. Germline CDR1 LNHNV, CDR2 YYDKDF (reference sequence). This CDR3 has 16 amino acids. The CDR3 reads CATSRVGVGSYNEQFF. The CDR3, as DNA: TGTGCCACCAGCAGAGTGGGGGTCGGTAGCTACAATGAGCAGTTCTTC.

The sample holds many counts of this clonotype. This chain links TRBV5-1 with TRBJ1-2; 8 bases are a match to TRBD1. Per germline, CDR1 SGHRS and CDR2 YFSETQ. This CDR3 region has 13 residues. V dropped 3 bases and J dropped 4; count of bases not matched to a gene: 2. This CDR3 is CASSSTGGYGYTF. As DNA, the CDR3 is TGCGCCAGCAGCTCAACAGGGGGCTATGGCTACACCTTC.

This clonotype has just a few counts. DNA of the CDR3: TGTGCCAGCAGCACCCGGACAGGGACGGATACGCAGTATTTT. It translates to CASSTRTGTDTQYF. The V gene is TRBV2, the J gene TRBJ2-3, with 8 bases lining up with TRBD1. Trimming at V came to 6 bases and at J to 6 bases, leaving 8 bases not matched to a gene. Germline V CDR1 and CDR2: SNHLY, FYNNEI. The CDR3 extends over 14 amino acids.

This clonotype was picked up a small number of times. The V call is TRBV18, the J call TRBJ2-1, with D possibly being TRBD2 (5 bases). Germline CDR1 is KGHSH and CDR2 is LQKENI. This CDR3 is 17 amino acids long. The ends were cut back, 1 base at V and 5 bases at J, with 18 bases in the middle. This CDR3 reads CASSPRSPGPGNNEQFF. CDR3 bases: TGTGCCAGCTCACCACGGTCCCCGGGCCCCGGGAACAATGAGCAGTTCTTC.

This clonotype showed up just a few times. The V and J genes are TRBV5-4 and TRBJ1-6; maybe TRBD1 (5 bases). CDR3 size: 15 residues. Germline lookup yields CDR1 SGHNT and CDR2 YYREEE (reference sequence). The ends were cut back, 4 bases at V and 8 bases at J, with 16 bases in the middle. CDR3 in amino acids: CASSPFRGRDSPLHF. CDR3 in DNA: TGTGCCAGCAGCCCCTTTCGGGGGAGAGATTCACCCCTCCACTTT.

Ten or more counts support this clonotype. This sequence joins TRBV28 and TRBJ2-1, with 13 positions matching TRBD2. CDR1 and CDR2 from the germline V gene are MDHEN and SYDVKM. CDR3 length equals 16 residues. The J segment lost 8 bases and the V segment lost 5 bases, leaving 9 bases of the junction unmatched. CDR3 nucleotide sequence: TGTGCCAGCAGTCGCTGGACTAGCGGGAGCTCGGATGAGCAGTTCTTC. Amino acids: CASSRWTSGSSDEQFF.

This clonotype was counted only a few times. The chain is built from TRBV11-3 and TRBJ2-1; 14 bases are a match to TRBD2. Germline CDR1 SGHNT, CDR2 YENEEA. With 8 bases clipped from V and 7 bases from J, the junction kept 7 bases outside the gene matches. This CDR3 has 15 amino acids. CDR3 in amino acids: CASQLGTSGSNEQFF. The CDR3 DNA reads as TGTGCCAGCCAGCTGGGGACTAGCGGGAGTAATGAGCAGTTCTTC.

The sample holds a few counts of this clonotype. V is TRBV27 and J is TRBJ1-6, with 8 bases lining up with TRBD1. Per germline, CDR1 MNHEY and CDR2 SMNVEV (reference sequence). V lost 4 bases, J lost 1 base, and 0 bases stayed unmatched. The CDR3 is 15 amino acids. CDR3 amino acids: CASSYRGSYNSPLHF. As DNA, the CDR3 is TGTGCCAGCAGTTACAGGGGGTCCTATAATTCACCCCTCCACTTT.